This T cell receptor (beta chain) was identified in a study of control samples from healthy donors and cancer patients. Clones were read by immunoSEQ multiplex PCR, and TCRdb kept only the in-frame ones, dropping some. This sample carries approximately 190,000 clones, 90% to 95% of them seen once, and the ten largest clones take approximately 1.8%. The CDR3 runs 15 residues. Germline-derived CDR1 and CDR2 are MNHEY and SMNVEV (reference sequence). The junction had 6 bases not matched to a gene; V was cut back by 3 bases and J by 8 bases. This sequence originates from a man between 25 and 39 years old in good health. This chain joins TRBV27 and TRBJ2-1, with 11 bases matching TRBD1. The sample comprised blood. The CDR3 DNA follows: TGTGCCAGCAGTTTGGAAGGACAGGGGGCCCATGAGCAGTTCTTC. It specifies CASSLEGQGAHEQFF.